A selection of T cell receptor beta chains follows, all from one sample in a study of cytomegalovirus exposure and HLA in healthy donors. Repertoires were generated with immunoSEQ multiplex PCR, while TCRdb's copy carries only in-frame clones and drops some. The sample contains over 100,000 clones, approximately 72% of which appear only once. Sequenced material: PBMCs. The receptor source for this set is a man younger than 35 in good health and CMV-seronegative. Each CDR3 is given with its conserved first and last residue. D genes are given only for firm matches. Size tells how often a clone was seen (once, few, many) or the class of an expanded clone, and some rows leave it out.

J | D | V | size | DNA | CDR3
TRBJ1-4 | . | TRBV18 | . | TGTGCCAGCTCACCTCGAGGGCTGGCTAATGAAAAACTGTTTTTT | CASSPRGLANEKLFF
TRBJ2-3 | . | TRBV6-5 | . | TGTGCCAGCAGTCCCGTGGGGGCAAACACAGATACGCAGTATTTT | CASSPVGANTDTQYF
TRBJ1-4 | TRBD1 | TRBV27 | . | TGTGCCAGCAGTTTATCGGGGGGATTGGGGACAGTTATCCGAAAACTATTTTTT | CASSLSGGLGTVIRKLFF
TRBJ1-2 | TRBD1 | TRBV10-3 | . | TGTGCCATCAGTGAGTACACAGTGGACAGGCGGAACTATGGCTACACCTTC | CAISEYTVDRRNYGYTF
TRBJ2-7 | . | TRBV28 | . | TGTGCCAGCAGTCATAGACAGAATGGGTACGAGCAGTACTTC | CASSHRQNGYEQYF
TRBJ2-2 | TRBD1 | TRBV6-4 | . | TGTGCCAGCAGTAAAACAGGGGCCGACACCGGGGAGCTGTTTTTT | CASSKTGADTGELFF
TRBJ2-7 | TRBD2 | TRBV27 | few | TGTGCCAGCAGCGCCGGGACTAGCGGGTACTACGAGCAGTACTTC | CASSAGTSGYYEQYF
TRBJ1-2 | . | TRBV4-1 | . | TGCGCCAGCGGAGGAGGAACCGGGACTTACTATGGCTACACCTTC | CASGGGTGTYYGYTF
TRBJ2-5 | TRBD2 | TRBV4-1 | . | TGCGCCAGCAGCCAAGAGGGGGGGGGAATAGTAGAGACCCAGTACTTC | CASSQEGGGIVETQYF
TRBJ2-7 | TRBD2 | TRBV28 | . | TGTGCCAGCAGTCTGCGGGTACACCTAGCGGGAGTTCTCTCCTACGAGCAGTACTTC | CASSLRVHLAGVLSYEQYF
TRBJ2-3 | TRBD1 | TRBV11-3 | . | TGTGCCAGCAGCCATGGACAGGGAGAGACAGATACGCAGTATTTT | CASSHGQGETDTQYF
TRBJ2-3 | . | TRBV10-1 | few | TGCGCCAGCAGCCGGACAGTGGGCACAGATACGCAGTATTTT | CASSRTVGTDTQYF
TRBJ2-1 | . | TRBV6-1 | few | TGTGCCAGCAGTGAAAGTGGGCAGGGCTCCTACAATGAGCAGTTCTTC | CASSESGQGSYNEQFF
TRBJ2-2 | . | TRBV7-2 | . | TGTGCCAGCAGCCCGGACTCATTAAGCACCGGGGAGCTGTTTTTT | CASSPDSLSTGELFF
TRBJ2-5 | TRBD2 | TRBV5-6 | . | TGTGCCAGCAGCTTGGGCGGGAGGGCCTTAGAGACCCAGTACTTC | CASSLGGRALETQYF
TRBJ1-3 | . | TRBV7-6 | . | TGTGCCAGCAGCTTGATGGGACACCGCTCTGGAAACACCATATATTTT | CASSLMGHRSGNTIYF
TRBJ2-1 | TRBD1 | TRBV29-1 | . | TGCAGCGTTGTCGGGGTCACGGGACAGGGTTTGGGCAATGAGCAGTTCTTC | CSVVGVTGQGLGNEQFF
TRBJ1-3 | TRBD1 | TRBV28 | . | TGTGCCAGCAGCACCGGAGGCGGGACAGGGAGGCACACCATATATTTT | CASSTGGGTGRHTIYF
TRBJ2-3 | . | TRBV9 | . | TGTGCCAGCAGCGTTGACACAGGGTTTGTCACAGATACGCAGTATTTT | CASSVDTGFVTDTQYF
TRBJ2-5 | TRBD1 | TRBV28 | once | TGTGCCAGCAGCCCCTGGGACAGCCTGTACCAAGAGACCCAGTACTTC | CASSPWDSLYQETQYF
TRBJ1-1 | . | TRBV19 | . | TGTGCCAGTAGTTTCGGGGATCAAAGAGCTTTCTTT | CASSFGDQRAFF
TRBJ2-7 | TRBD2 | TRBV4-2 | once | TGTGCCAGCAGCCCAGCGGGACTAGCGGGAGAAAGGTACGAGCAGTACTTC | CASSPAGLAGERYEQYF
TRBJ2-7 | TRBD1 | TRBV5-1 | . | TGCGCCAGCAGCTTCACAGGGGGGTTTCGAGAGCAGTACTTC | CASSFTGGFREQYF
TRBJ1-5 | . | TRBV4-3 | . | TGCGCCAGCAGCCAAGATGGAGGGGGCAATCAGCCCCAGCATTTT | CASSQDGGGNQPQHF
TRBJ1-1 | . | TRBV27 | . | TGTGCCAGCAGTTTATCGGATCGGCAGCGCGGGAAAGCTTTCTTT | CASSLSDRQRGKAFF
TRBJ1-5 | . | TRBV19 | . | TGTGCCAGTAGTATATCGGGGCAGCCCCAGCATTTT | CASSISGQPQHF